This TCR beta chain was identified during a study of blood T cell repertoires in COVID-19 (dated by TCRdb to 2018 to 2020). The study in broad terms: Collaborator samples came from the United States, Italy and Spain and covered acute and convalescent phases of COVID-19. The dataset comprised deeply sampled blood TCRbeta repertoires from subjects exposed to, actively infected with, or recovered from COVID-19. The material from the prospective study consisted of cDNA or gDNA derived from T cells, B-cell-depleted T cells, or PBMCs. The samples were drawn from the first 160 participants of the ongoing ImmuneRACE study and from 950 to 1,500 subjects provided by 6 global collaborators. Nearly every sample came with metadata listing a de-identified subject ID, COVID-19 status, age in years and sex. The repertoires were released in a freely available public database meant as a resource for research on the immune response to SARS-CoV-2. HLA class I and class II types, where available, came from metadata supplied by the sample provider rather than from assay-based typing. What the study reported, not specific to this receptor: Clinical and demographic metadata were provided uncurated, with the amount varying by source and participant.

The CDR3 goes from the cysteine to the phenylalanine over 15 residues. Only the CDR3 DNA stays, 45 bases, in frame from base 1. The V end gives up 5 bases and the J end 3 bases, leaving 7 bases in the junction not matched to a gene. According to the germline V gene, CDR1 reads MDHEN and CDR2 reads SYDVKM. TCRbeta CDR3 regions were amplified from genomic DNA by means of the immunoSEQ Assay, a bias-controlled multiplex PCR. In the original analysis: Within the assay, amplification of reference gene primers was used to estimate how many nucleated cells each sample contained. To quantify the absolute abundance of each unique TCRbeta CDR3 rearrangement, sequence reads were collapsed and filtered. For each sample, productive Simpson clonality was calculated as the square root of Simpson's diversity index over productive rearrangements. TCRdb's version of the immuneACCESS table is confined to in-frame rearrangements and falls short of the full clone set. An unresolved V gene accounts for under half of the shortfall where checked; the remainder is of unknown origin. V, J and clone size derive from that table, while D and trimming were established from the DNA sequence. This sample is represented by approximately 300,000 clones; roughly 91% of them were singletons. Roughly 0.8% of the sample is in the top ten clones.

The collaborating institutions used their own protocols to collect whole blood in K2EDTA tubes. For TCRbeta analysis, collaborators shipped samples in one of three forms: frozen whole blood, isolated PBMCs, or DNA extracted from either of those sample types. A remark on this clone: This clone's antigen is unknown. No much larger clone exists at a distance of one base, and base qualities are not known.

The sequence derives from a man aged 30 to 45 with acute or convalescent COVID-19. The sequence is built from TRBV28 and TRBJ2-7, and 10 junctional nucleotides match TRBD2. Sample: peripheral blood. The CDR3 amino acid sequence is: CASSRLAGGYYEQYF. The nucleotide sequence is TGTGCCAGCAGTCGTTTAGCGGGAGGATACTACGAGCAGTACTTC.